In this sample, the clone carrying this T cell receptor (beta chain) turned up many times. This entry is derived from a study of regulatory T cells in long-lasting Graves disease. Time point given: newly diagnosed GD, antithyroid drugs for less than 3 months. PBMC RNA was the source of the TCR library. CDR3 regions were amplified by Arm-PCR using iRepertoire HTBI primers to build TCR beta libraries. TCRdb re-analysed the multiplex PCR reads in MiXCR, keeping a single row per CDR3 protein. This table holds fewer than 650,000 distinct CDR3 sequences, 15% to 20% found once. Trimming removed 2 bases from V and 4 bases from J; junction bases left unmatched: 4. The CDR3 runs 14 residues. Another study also made use of these data, one on T cells in Graves' hyperthyroidism and ophthalmopathy. That work states: The primer set for the first-round RT-PCR of the TCR CDR3 was HTBI. Researchers found most expanded thyroid clonotypes above 0.001 in blood as well.

The sample was peripheral blood mononuclear cells (PBMCs), taken at new diagnosis, from a patient treated with antithyroid drugs. This chain joins TRBV12-3 or TRBV12-4 and TRBJ1-1, with 7 bases identical to TRBD1. The sequence came from a woman under 40 with Graves disease. DNA for the CDR3: TGTGCCAGCAGTTTAATTGACAGGGCCACTGAAGCTTTCTTT. It codes for CASSLIDRATEAFF.